This T cell receptor beta chain was obtained from a study of Tregs in tolerant kidney transplant recipients. The study, taken as a whole, reports: The small number of patients limits these findings pending further validation. No direct test of biological reproducibility was done here.

Unstimulated Tregs (CD4+CD25+CD127-) and CD4+CD25- non-Tregs were sorted from PBMCs. Data came from immunoSEQ multiplex PCR; TCRdb stores just in-frame clones and leaves some out. This sample has 200,000 to 300,000 clones, with about four fifths found just once. This CDR3 comprises 16 residues. V was cut by 5 bases and J by 0 bases, with 14 bases left in between. Germline V gene lookup returns CDR1 MNHEY and CDR2 SMNVEV (reference sequence). This clone appeared once. No antigen is known for it. V is TRBV27 and J is TRBJ1-3; D ambiguous. This receptor was obtained from a human donor in good health. Sequencing used CD4+ T cells from blood. CDR3: CASSRRGSNSGNTIYF. The DNA for the CDR3 is TGTGCCAGCAGTCGCCGCGGCAGCAACTCTGGAAACACCATATATTTT.